One and the same sample provided the 5 T cell receptor beta chains below, sequenced in a study of T cell repertoires in cytomegalovirus infection. TCRdb fed the reads into MiXCR, producing one record per CDR3 protein. This repertoire shows under 250,000 distinct CDR3 sequences, about 5.9% found once; its top ten account for roughly 6%. Material for sequencing was PBMCs. Source of these receptors: a human donor in good health (CMV status not recorded). Some clones in this sample may be carry-over from other donors' samples.

This clonotype was seen many times. This chain joins TRBV4-3 and TRBJ1-6; 7 positions agree with TRBD1. This CDR3 contains 16 residues. V dropped 1 base and J dropped 5; count of bases not matched to a gene: 5. Germline values: CDR1 LGHNA, CDR2 YSLEER. CDR3 amino acids: CASSQALQGNNSPLHF. CDR3 coding DNA: TGCGCCAGCAGCCAAGCCTTACAGGGGAATAATTCACCCCTCCACTTT.

Only a few counts were recorded for this clonotype. The rearrangement links TRBV2 to TRBJ2-7; TRBD1 aligns across 9 bases. Germline V gene sequence: CDR1 SNHLY, CDR2 FYNNEI. This CDR3 contains 14 residues. Trimming cost V 4 bases and J 1 base; bases outside gene matches: 2. DNA of the CDR3: TGTGCCAGCAGTGGACAGGGGGTATCCTACGAGCAGTACTTC. The encoded protein is CASSGQGVSYEQYF. The full variable domain, its missing parts supplied by reference TRBV2 and TRBJ2-7, is EPEVTQTPSHQVTQMGQEVILRCVPISNHLYFYWYRQILGQKVEFLVSFYNNEISEKSEIFDDQFSVERPDGSNFTLKIRSTKLEDSAMYFCASSGQGVSYEQYFGPGTRLTVT.

This clonotype was seen repeatedly, ten times or more. This chain connects TRBV29-1 to TRBJ2-5, with no clear D. V was clipped by 3 bases and J by 2 bases, with 13 bases between them. The CDR3 spans 14 residues. Germline V gene sequence: CDR1 SQVTM, CDR2 ANQGSEA. CDR3 residues: CSVDPTHRQETQYF. The CDR3 DNA is TGCAGCGTTGATCCGACTCATCGACAAGAGACCCAGTACTTC.

This clonotype was found many times. The chain joins TRBV28 to TRBJ1-5; D is unresolved. The CDR3 has 14 amino acids. Looked up from germline, CDR1 is MDHEN and CDR2 is SYDVKM. V was pared by 3 bases and J by 1 base, with 7 bases between. The CDR3 nucleotides are TGTGCCAGCAGTTTTTGGGAAAGCAATCAGCCCCAGCATTTT. This translates into CASSFWESNQPQHF.

This clonotype showed up many times. This rearrangement joins TRBV27 to TRBJ1-2, with TRBD1 as a possible D gene (6 bases). Trimming removed 3 bases from V and 4 bases from J, with 27 bases in between. The CDR3 runs 19 residues. The germline V gene has CDR1 MNHEY and CDR2 SMNVEV (reference sequence). The CDR3 sequence is CASSFIAPDRRRGTYGYTF. The CDR3 nucleotides are TGTGCCAGCAGTTTTATCGCACCTGACAGGCGGAGGGGAACCTATGGCTACACCTTC.